The clone carrying this T cell receptor beta chain was observed a handful of times. Its target is not known. With iRepertoire HTBI primers and Arm-PCR of CDR3 regions, TCR beta libraries were built. TCRdb independently ran MiXCR on the multiplex PCR reads; one entry per CDR3 protein. The sample records almost 350,000 distinct CDR3 sequences, 15% to 20% being singletons. The CDR3 length is 13 residues. The ends were cut back, 3 bases at V and 3 bases at J, with 9 bases in the middle. Germline V gene data show CDR1 as ENHRY and CDR2 as SYGVKD. Regarding time point: persistent/refractory GD, antithyroid drugs over 5 years with positive TRAb. TCR sequences were obtained from RNA taken from PBMCs. The sample comes from a study of regulatory T cells in long-lasting Graves disease. Overall study findings and caveats: TRBV28, TRBJ1-2 and TRBJ2-5 were segments that persistent disease favored. Peripheral blood, not thyroid tissue, was the sole material studied.

The clonotype was recovered from a female donor with Graves disease. The gene calls are TRBV10-3 and TRBJ2-7; D assignment may be TRBD1 or TRBD2 (6 bases each). The sequenced sample was peripheral blood mononuclear cells (PBMCs), obtained when the disease was refractory, from a patient treated with antithyroid drugs. CDR3: CAISDRGLYEQYF. CDR3 DNA sequence: TGTGCCATCAGTGACAGGGGACTCTACGAGCAGTACTTC.